The 15 T cell receptor beta chains presented below share a single source sample, sequenced in a study of CD8+CD57+ T cells in acquired aplastic anemia. The sequenced patients had an expansion of CD8+CD57+ cells seen by flow cytometry. The template for TCR beta VDJ and CDR3 sequence profiling was genomic DNA. MiXCR, run by TCRdb on the reads, gives a single entry per CDR3 protein. This sample has under 500,000 distinct CDR3 sequences, with around 33% found just once. The source material was sorted CD4+, CD8+, or CD8+CD57+ T cells (not recorded which) from PBMCs. The source is a human donor with aplastic anemia.

The rearrangement links TRBV18 to TRBJ1-3; 7 bases line up with TRBD1. The CDR3 loop spans 14 amino acids. Per germline, CDR1 KGHSH and CDR2 LQKENI. With 6 bases clipped from V and 2 bases from J, the junction kept 4 bases outside the gene matches. The CDR3 DNA reads TGTGCCAGCTCTGACAGGGAAGCTGGAAACACCATATATTTT. Translated: CASSDREAGNTIYF.

Many counts were recorded for this clonotype. CDR3 coding DNA: TGTGCCAGCAAGAGGGCAGGTCGCGAGCAGTACTTC. It specifies CASKRAGREQYF. The V gene is TRBV6-1, the J gene TRBJ2-7, with a weak D call TRBD2 (5 bases). Germline V CDR1 and CDR2: MNHNS, SASEGT. The V end was cut by 7 bases, the J end by 6 bases, with 13 bases between. The CDR3 loop spans 12 amino acids.

This clonotype was seen repeatedly, ten times or more. The chain couples TRBV20-1 to TRBJ1-5, with D unclear. Germline CDR1 DFQATT, CDR2 SNEGSKA (reference sequence). This CDR3 comprises 14 residues. Trimming removed 3 bases at V and 0 bases at J, with 9 bases between. The DNA for the CDR3 is TGCAGTGCTAGCCGAGGAGATAGCAATCAGCCCCAGCATTTT. Protein product: CSASRGDSNQPQHF.

As for this clonotype: A read error is possible here, since a much larger clone lies one base away. The V call is TRBV19, the J call TRBJ2-5, with a tentative D call TRBD1 (6 bases). The V and J ends lost 1 base and 7 bases respectively, with 16 bases between them. Germline values: CDR1 LNHDA, CDR2 SQIVND (reference sequence). The CDR3 has 15 residues. CDR3 DNA sequence: TGTGCCAGTAGTATAGGGGGGCAGGGCCTAACGACCCAGTACTTC. Translated, it gives CASSIGGQGLTTQYF. The variable domain in full, completed from reference TRBV19 and TRBJ2-5, reads DGGITQSPKYLFRKEGQNVTLSCEQNLNHDAMYWYRQDPGQGLRLIYYSQIVNDFQKGDIAEGYSVSREKKESFPLTVTSAQKNPTAFYLCASSIGGQGLTTQYFGPGTRLLVL.

This clonotype was counted ten times or more. The chain carries TRBV20-1 and TRBJ1-6; TRBD1 agrees at 8 bases. Per the germline V gene, CDR1 is DFQATT and CDR2 is SNEGSKA (reference sequence). The trim removed 6 bases at V and 0 bases at J, leaving 4 bases unmatched. This CDR3 region has 15 residues. CDR3 in amino acids: CSARQGSSYNSPLHF. The CDR3 coding sequence is TGCAGTGCGAGACAGGGGAGCTCCTATAATTCACCCCTCCACTTT.

On this clonotype itself: A much larger clonotype is one base distant, so this may be a read error. This CDR3 reads CASSSRGRGYEQYF. CDR3 DNA sequence: TGTGCCAGCAGCTCCCGGGGCAGGGGCTACGAGCAGTACTTC. The genes are TRBV14 and TRBJ2-7; a weak D match, TRBD1 (6 bases). The V gene lost 5 bases and the J gene lost 3 bases, with 14 bases spanning the gap. This CDR3 has 14 residues. Germline loops: CDR1 SGHDN, CDR2 FVKESK.

This clonotype was seen ten or more times. The chain joins TRBV19 to TRBJ2-7; the match to TRBD1 covers 7 bases. V lost 2 bases, J lost 7 bases, and 8 bases stayed unmatched. The length of the CDR3 is 14 residues. Germline V gene sequence: CDR1 LNHDA, CDR2 SQIVND (reference sequence). The CDR3 DNA reads TGTGCCAGTAGTATACTCCAGGGGGAATCGGAGCAGTACTTC. As protein: CASSILQGESEQYF.

This clonotype was recorded at least ten times. The gene calls are TRBV9 and TRBJ1-2; D gene uncertain. Germline loops: CDR1 SGDLS, CDR2 YYNGEE. Trimming pared 0 bases from V and 6 bases from J, leaving 15 bases between. The CDR3 has 15 residues. The CDR3 bases are TGTGCCAGCAGCGTAGAGGGATTCGCAGTGGATGGCTACACCTTC. Translated, it gives CASSVEGFAVDGYTF.

The rearrangement joins TRBV7-2 to TRBJ2-7, with 7 bases lining up with TRBD2. Germline V gives CDR1 SGHTA, CDR2 FQGNSA. There are 14 residues in the CDR3. Trimming at V came to 3 bases and at J to 6 bases, leaving 8 bases not matched to a gene. The CDR3 DNA reads TGTGCCAGCAGCTTCCGGCCGGGAGGACGCGAGCAGTACTTC. The encoded protein is CASSFRPGGREQYF. Full variable domain (remainder filled in from reference TRBV7-2 and TRBJ2-7): GAGVSQSPSNKVTEKGKDVELRCDPISGHTALYWYRQSLGQGLEFLIYFQGNSAPDKSGLPSDRFSAERTGGSVSTLTIQRTQQEDSAVYLCASSFRPGGREQYFGPGTRLTVT.

This clonotype was recorded at least ten times. CDR3 loop: CASSHNDARGRDGYTF. Here the CDR3 DNA reads TGCGCCAGCAGCCATAATGATGCCAGGGGGCGTGATGGCTACACCTTC. This chain joins TRBV5-1 and TRBJ1-2, with 8 nucleotides matching TRBD1. The ends lost 4 bases at V and 6 bases at J; junction bases unmatched: 14. The CDR3 loop spans 16 amino acids. Germline V gene sequence: CDR1 SGHRS, CDR2 YFSETQ.

The gene calls are TRBV25-1 and TRBJ2-3; TRBD1 aligns across 8 bases. The ends lost 6 bases at V and 0 bases at J; junction bases unmatched: 8. This CDR3 contains 16 residues. The germline V gene encodes CDR1 MGHDK and CDR2 SYGVNS. The CDR3 DNA reads as TGTGCCAGCAGCCCGGCAGGGGGCGCTAGCACAGATACGCAGTATTTT. Protein product: CASSPAGGASTDTQYF.

The chain combines TRBV15 with TRBJ2-1; TRBD2 agrees at 11 bases. J lost 0 bases, V lost 4 bases, and 8 bases had no gene match. The germline V gene encodes CDR1 LNHNV and CDR2 YYDKDF (reference sequence). CDR3 size: 18 residues. CDR3 coding DNA: TGTGCCACCAGCACTCCACTAGCGGGGGCCTCCTCCTACAATGAGCAGTTCTTC. It yields the protein CATSTPLAGASSYNEQFF.

This sequence joins TRBV7-9 and TRBJ2-7; TRBD2 matches at 7 bases. The CDR3 sequence is 15 residues long. The germline V gene encodes CDR1 SEHNR and CDR2 FQNEAQ (reference sequence). V shed 1 base, J shed 5 bases, and the junction held 8 bases outside the gene matches. CDR3 loop: CASSLVGGGENEQYF. CDR3 sequence (DNA): TGTGCCAGCAGCTTAGTTGGGGGGGGAGAGAACGAGCAGTACTTC.

A word on this clonotype: A single base separates this from a much larger clone, so it may be a read error. The chain has TRBV5-6 and TRBJ1-2, with D perhaps matching TRBD1 (6 bases). The germline V gene has CDR1 SGHDT and CDR2 YYEEEE. The length of the CDR3 is 13 residues. V was shortened by 5 bases and J by 4 bases, with 12 bases between the two germline ends. CDR3 residues: CASRRRGGYGYTF. The CDR3 region has the DNA TGTGCCAGCAGGAGGAGAGGGGGCTATGGCTACACCTTC.

The gene calls are TRBV5-6 and TRBJ2-7; D gene unclear. Between the trimmed V and J ends, which lost 6 bases and 0 bases, there was a span of 13 bases. The germline V gene has CDR1 SGHDT and CDR2 YYEEEE. The CDR3 is 14 residues long. The CDR3 loop reads CASTRQLSSYEQYF. In DNA, the CDR3 is TGTGCCAGCACCAGGCAGCTGAGCTCCTACGAGCAGTACTTC.